This T cell receptor beta chain was captured by sequencing in a study of blood T cell repertoires in COVID-19. About this clone itself: The junction departs from the called germline gene at one end, perhaps through a read error.

Repertoires were generated with immunoSEQ multiplex PCR, while TCRdb's copy carries only in-frame clones and drops some. The top ten clones hold roughly 2.9% of a sample with 210,000 or so clones, more than 70% of them seen once. The CDR3 consists of 15 residues. Germline CDR1 and CDR2: LGHDT and YNNKEL (reference sequence). The chain recombines TRBV3-1 (or the pseudogene TRBV3-2) with TRBJ1-2; tentative D call: TRBD1 (5 bases). The clonotype comes from a man over 45 with active or convalescent COVID-19. The sequencing input was peripheral blood. For the CDR3, the DNA is TGTGCCAGCAGCCAAGAGAGACAGACCGTCCCCCCTAAGAGCTTC. As protein: CASSQERQTVPPKSF.